A selection of T cell receptor beta chains follows, all from one sample in a study of blood T cell repertoires in COVID-19. Here immunoSEQ multiplex PCR was the method, and the copy in TCRdb shows in-frame clones only, minus some. The repertoire includes 70,000 to 90,000 clones, roughly 82% of them detected once, and about 10% sits in the top ten. The sample consisted of peripheral blood. The receptors stem from a human donor in a cohort sampled during active COVID-19. CDR3s include the opening cysteine and the closing phenylalanine or tryptophan. D genes are given only for firm matches. The listing skips clone size in some rows; elsewhere it reads once, few, many or a size class.

j_gene | len | d_gene | v_gene | abundance | CDR3nt | CDR3aa
TRBJ2-7 | 13 | NA | TRBV2 | NA | TGTGCCAGCATTATTCTACTCCCTTGGACAGCATACTTC | CASIILLPWTAYF
TRBJ2-7 | 13 | TRBD1 | TRBV29-1 | once | TGCAGCGTTGGACAGGGGAAAACCTACGAGCAGTACTTC | CSVGQGKTYEQYF
TRBJ2-3 | 17 | TRBD1 | TRBV15 | NA | TGTGCCACCAGCAGAGTCCTAGGGACAGCGAACACAGATACGCAGTATTTT | CATSRVLGTANTDTQYF
TRBJ2-3 | 16 | NA | TRBV9 | NA | TGTGCCAGCAGCGTAGGCGGACTCCGAGGAACAGATACGCAGTATTTT | CASSVGGLRGTDTQYF
TRBJ1-2 | 14 | NA | TRBV2 | NA | TGTGCCAGCAGTGGTTCCCAGGGATGGTATGGCTACACCTTC | CASSGSQGWYGYTF
TRBJ1-6 | 17 | NA | TRBV19 | NA | TGTGCCAGTAGGTCCGGGACACCGAGCTCCTATAATTCACCCCTCCACTTT | CASRSGTPSSYNSPLHF
TRBJ2-3 | 15 | TRBD1 | TRBV5-1 | NA | TGCGCCAGCATCGACAGGGGCGATAGCACAGATACGCAGTATTTT | CASIDRGDSTDTQYF
TRBJ2-7 | 16 | NA | TRBV27 | once | TGTGCCAGCGCCTTGAAGGGCGGCCGGGGCTCCTACGAGCAGTACTTC | CASALKGGRGSYEQYF
TRBJ2-7 | 12 | TRBD2 | TRBV4-2 | few | TGTGCCAGCAGCCGAGCGGGGGGCGAGCAGTACTTC | CASSRAGGEQYF
TRBJ1-5 | 16 | NA | TRBV21-1 | NA | TGTGCCAGCAGCAAAGTCGGTCGTCAGGGCGTGAAGCCCCAGCATTTT | CASSKVGRQGVKPQHF
TRBJ1-5 | 15 | NA | TRBV27 | NA | TGTGCCAGCAGTTTCCCAGGGGCGGGCAATCAGCCCCAGCATTTT | CASSFPGAGNQPQHF
TRBJ2-3 | 14 | TRBD1 | TRBV28 | NA | TGTGCCAGCAGTTTACCACAGGGGACAGATACGCAGTATTTT | CASSLPQGTDTQYF
TRBJ2-7 | 14 | TRBD1 | TRBV5-1 | NA | TGCGCCAGCAGCTTGGGGGGACAGGGATACGAGCAGTACTTC | CASSLGGQGYEQYF
TRBJ1-2 | 16 | TRBD1 | TRBV5-1 | NA | TGCGCCAGCAGCTTAGAATCGACAGGGTATACGGATGGCTACACCTTC | CASSLESTGYTDGYTF